These 15 T cell receptor beta chains share one sample of origin, sequenced in a study of T cell responses to AZD1222 COVID-19 vaccine. Profiling relied on immunoSEQ multiplex PCR, and the TCRdb table lists in-frame clones only, not all of them. The sample lists over 100,000 clones; roughly 90% were seen once. Material: peripheral blood, obtained on day 0 of AZD1222 vaccination. These receptors all stem from an adult in good health.

The chain is built from TRBV11-2 and TRBJ2-2; 12 bases line up with TRBD2. V was pared by 7 bases and J by 6 bases, with 9 bases of the junction left unmatched. CDR1 is SGHAT, CDR2 FQNNGV, per germline. The CDR3 covers 16 residues. The chain's CDR3 is CASKASGGAEAGELFF. As DNA, the CDR3 is TGTGCCAGCAAGGCTAGCGGGGGGGCCGAGGCCGGGGAGCTGTTTTTT. The full variable domain, its missing parts supplied by reference TRBV11-2 and TRBJ2-2, is EAGVAQSPRYKIIEKRQSVAFWCNPISGHATLYWYQQILGQGPKLLIQFQNNGVVDDSQLPKDRFSAERLKGVDSTLKIQPAKLEDSAVYLCASKASGGAEAGELFFGEGSRLTVL.

This sequence joins TRBV12-3 or TRBV12-4 and TRBJ1-3; no definite D call. CDR3 length: 12 amino acids. The V and J ends lost 1 base and 4 bases respectively, with 2 bases between them. The CDR3 region is CASSLGGNTIYF. In DNA, the CDR3 is TGTGCCAGCAGTTTAGGCGGAAACACCATATATTTT.

The chain joins TRBV5-1 to TRBJ2-7; 10 bases agree with TRBD2. Germline CDR1 reads SGHRS; CDR2 reads YFSETQ. The CDR3 consists of 15 residues. J gave up 2 bases and V 4 bases, and 6 bases lay outside the gene matches. The CDR3 sequence: CASSPLAGETYEQYF. The CDR3 region has the DNA TGCGCCAGCAGCCCGCTAGCGGGGGAAACCTACGAGCAGTACTTC.

The chain joins TRBV12-3 or TRBV12-4 to TRBJ2-5, with D unclear. V was pared by 4 bases and J by 4 bases, with 4 bases between. The CDR3 totals 11 residues. CDR3 sequence reads: CASSSRETQYF. CDR3 sequence (DNA): TGTGCCAGCAGTTCTAGAGAGACCCAGTACTTC.

The chain couples TRBV20-1 to TRBJ2-1, with D maybe TRBD2 (6 bases). The germline V gene has CDR1 DFQATT and CDR2 SNEGSKA (reference sequence). The CDR3 has 15 amino acids. Trimming shortened V by 3 bases and J by 5 bases, and 17 bases separated the two germline ends. The CDR3 DNA reads TGCAGTGCTAGTATGGGAACTAGCAGCAACAATGAGCAGTTCTTC. As protein: CSASMGTSSNNEQFF.

The chain employs TRBV29-1 and TRBJ2-7; a possible D gene is TRBD1 (6 bases). The germline V gene encodes CDR1 SQVTM and CDR2 ANQGSEA. With 6 bases removed from V and 3 bases from J, the gap between germline ends came to 15 bases. This CDR3 contains 13 residues. This CDR3 reads CSVGAARGYEQYF. As DNA, the CDR3 is TGCAGCGTGGGGGCGGCAAGGGGCTACGAGCAGTACTTC.

This clone was counted once. The CDR3 DNA is TGTGCCAGCGGGGGGGGACTATACTCCTACAATGAGCAGTTCTTC. It yields the protein CASGGGLYSYNEQFF. The chain joins TRBV5-8 to TRBJ2-1, with TRBD2 matching 7 bases. CDR3 length equals 15 residues. V shed 7 bases, J shed 0 bases, and the junction held 7 bases outside the gene matches. The germline V gene encodes CDR1 SGHTS and CDR2 YDEGEE.

J is TRBJ1-2 and V is TRBV18, with D unclear. Looked up from germline, CDR1 is KGHSH and CDR2 is LQKENI. V was cut by 0 bases and J by 9 bases, with 11 bases left in between. This CDR3 is 13 amino acids long. The CDR3 loop is CASSPPTGWSYTF. Written as DNA, the CDR3 is TGTGCCAGCTCACCACCAACCGGTTGGAGCTACACCTTC.

The chain uses TRBV9 and TRBJ2-1; 7 bases match TRBD2. Germline CDR1 is SGDLS and CDR2 is YYNGEE. V dropped 2 bases and J dropped 4; count of bases not matched to a gene: 6. The CDR3 sequence is 15 residues long. The CDR3 DNA is TGTGCCAGCAGCGTGACGGGGACTAATTACAATGAGCAGTTCTTC. Protein: CASSVTGTNYNEQFF. The variable domain in full, completed from reference TRBV9 and TRBJ2-1, reads DSGVTQTPKHLITATGQRVTLRCSPRSGDLSVYWYQQSLDQGLQFLIQYYNGEERAKGNILERFSAQQFPDLHSELNLSSLELGDSALYFCASSVTGTNYNEQFFGPGTRLTVL.

The rearrangement links TRBV12-3 or TRBV12-4 to TRBJ1-5, with a possible D match to TRBD1 (6 bases). The CDR3 runs 13 residues. V shed 6 bases and J shed 7 bases, with 13 bases lying between them. The CDR3 DNA is TGTGCCAGCAGGATTGGACAGTTACAGCCCCAGCATTTT. Encoded protein: CASRIGQLQPQHF.

This clone was seen a handful of times. The gene calls are TRBV5-1 and TRBJ2-5; D ambiguous. Per germline, CDR1 SGHRS and CDR2 YFSETQ. V lost 4 bases, J lost 4 bases, and 20 bases lay in between. The CDR3 consists of 16 residues. The DNA for the CDR3 is TGCGCCAGCAGCAGCGACGGAAGAGGAAGCGTAGAGACCCAGTACTTC. Translating it yields CASSSDGRGSVETQYF.

The chain is built from TRBV2 and TRBJ2-1; 7 bases are shared with TRBD2. Germline lookup yields CDR1 SNHLY and CDR2 FYNNEI. The ends lost 8 bases at V and 7 bases at J; junction bases unmatched: 14. The CDR3 contains 15 residues. The CDR3 DNA is TGTGCCAGCGGAGCGGGATCCGGAGTCAAAAATGAGCAGTTCTTC. Translation gives CASGAGSGVKNEQFF.

V usage is TRBV7-2 and J usage is TRBJ1-5; possible D gene TRBD1, 5 bases. This CDR3 region has 14 residues. CDR1 SGHTA and CDR2 FQGNSA come from the germline V gene. V was clipped by 4 bases and J by 5 bases, with 12 bases between them. As DNA, the CDR3 is TGTGCCAGCAGCTCCGCGGGACCCTATCAGCCCCAGCATTTT. Translated, it gives CASSSAGPYQPQHF.

The chain links TRBV29-1 to TRBJ2-3, with D maybe TRBD1 (6 bases). CDR1 is SQVTM and CDR2 is ANQGSEA in the germline V gene. The germline V and J ends were trimmed by 5 bases and 5 bases, with 14 bases remaining between them. The length of the CDR3 is 13 residues. The CDR3 protein is CSVFLGAGDTQYF. The CDR3 nucleotides read TGCAGCGTTTTTTTGGGGGCTGGAGATACGCAGTATTTT.

The count of this clone is one. The V call is TRBV7-6, the J call TRBJ2-3; no firm D call. V lost 3 bases and J 4 bases, leaving 11 bases between the germline ends. Germline CDR1 is SGHVS and CDR2 is FNYEAQ. There are 14 residues in the CDR3. CDR3 nucleotide sequence: TGTGCCAGCAGCTTGTGGTTTGGCGCAGATACGCAGTATTTT. Its protein is CASSLWFGADTQYF.